This TCR beta chain was recovered during a study of shared clonotypes between healthy human individuals. The V segment lost 3 bases and the J segment 3 bases; nucleotides outside the gene matches: 10. The CDR3 sequence is 17 residues long. Looked up from germline, CDR1 is SGHNT and CDR2 is YYREEE (reference sequence). The DNA input per sorted-subset replicate PCR was about 220 ng, corresponding to 30,000 or so T cell genomes. TCRdb's table, derived via immunoSEQ multiplex PCR, lists solely in-frame clones and lacks some. The sample holds millions of clones, roughly 94% seen once. This chain joins TRBV5-4 and TRBJ1-3; 9 bases agree with TRBD1. Material for sequencing was naive CD4+ T cells sorted from blood. Stated subset: CD45RA+ positively selected. The sequence came from a man younger than 30 in good health. The CDR3 loop is CASSSKQGALGGNTIYF. The CDR3 DNA reads as TGTGCCAGCAGCTCCAAACAGGGGGCGCTGGGTGGAAACACCATATATTTT.